This is a list of T cell receptor beta chains from one sample in a study of PD-L1 blockade in urothelial cancer. Sequencing used immunoSEQ multiplex PCR; TCRdb keeps in-frame clones, though not all of them. The repertoire includes about 93,000 clones, around 87% of them detected once, and about 1.7% sits in the top ten. Material: PBMCs, obtained around atezolizumab (anti-PD-L1) treatment. The source of these receptors is a man aged 60 to 69 with urothelial cancer. The CDR3 runs from the conserved cysteine through the conserved F or W. The D gene is left open where the match is weak. Only some rows state a clone size, as once, few, many or a class for expanded clones.

j_call: TRBJ2-7; d_call: -; clone_size: -; v_call: TRBV4-1; cdr3_nt: TGCGCCAGCAGCCCCGGAGTGACTACCTACGAGCAGTACTTC; cdr3_aa: CASSPGVTTYEQYF
j_call: TRBJ2-5; d_call: TRBD1; clone_size: -; v_call: TRBV5-1; cdr3_nt: TGCGCCAGCAGCCGGGACAGCCAAGAGACCCAGTACTTC; cdr3_aa: CASSRDSQETQYF
j_call: TRBJ2-5; d_call: TRBD2; clone_size: -; v_call: TRBV5-3; cdr3_nt: TGTGCCAGGAGTCACCCGGGGACTAGCTTACAGACCCAGTACTTC; cdr3_aa: CARSHPGTSLQTQYF
j_call: TRBJ1-1; d_call: TRBD1; clone_size: -; v_call: TRBV5-1; cdr3_nt: TGCGCCAGCAGCTTGGCTGGAGGACAGGGGGGAGCTTTCTTT; cdr3_aa: CASSLAGGQGGAFF
j_call: TRBJ2-2; d_call: -; clone_size: -; v_call: TRBV5-1; cdr3_nt: TGCGCCAGCAGCTCGGACACAAACACCGGGGAGCTGTTTTTT; cdr3_aa: CASSSDTNTGELFF
j_call: TRBJ2-1; d_call: TRBD2; clone_size: once; v_call: TRBV27; cdr3_nt: TGTGCCAGCAGGCCACCATGGGGGGGAAGCTCCTACAATGAGCAGTTCTTC; cdr3_aa: CASRPPWGGSSYNEQFF
j_call: TRBJ2-1; d_call: TRBD1; clone_size: -; v_call: TRBV5-1; cdr3_nt: TGCGCCAGCAGCCCGGACAGGTTTGATGAGCAGTTCTTC; cdr3_aa: CASSPDRFDEQFF
j_call: TRBJ1-2; d_call: -; clone_size: few; v_call: TRBV6-1; cdr3_nt: TGTGCCAGCACCCCGGGCGCAGGGAACTATGGCTACACCTTC; cdr3_aa: CASTPGAGNYGYTF
j_call: TRBJ2-5; d_call: TRBD1; clone_size: -; v_call: TRBV5-1; cdr3_nt: TGCGCCAGCAGCCCCGGACAGGGGGAGACCCAGTACTTC; cdr3_aa: CASSPGQGETQYF
j_call: TRBJ2-3; d_call: TRBD2; clone_size: -; v_call: TRBV28; cdr3_nt: TGTGCCAGCAGCACGGCTAGCGGGAGAGATACGCAGTATTTT; cdr3_aa: CASSTASGRDTQYF
j_call: TRBJ1-1; d_call: -; clone_size: -; v_call: TRBV28; cdr3_nt: TGTGCCAGCGCCTTCCCAGGGGCCACTGAAGCTTTCTTT; cdr3_aa: CASAFPGATEAFF
j_call: TRBJ1-2; d_call: -; clone_size: -; v_call: TRBV11-2; cdr3_nt: TGTGCCAGCAGCTTCAGTTTTAACTATGGCTACACCTTC; cdr3_aa: CASSFSFNYGYTF
j_call: TRBJ1-4; d_call: TRBD1; clone_size: once; v_call: TRBV4-1; cdr3_nt: TGCGCCAGCAGCCAAGGGTCAGGGGGTAATGAAAAACTGTTTTTT; cdr3_aa: CASSQGSGGNEKLFF
j_call: TRBJ2-2; d_call: TRBD1; clone_size: -; v_call: TRBV18; cdr3_nt: TGTGCCAGCTCACCAAGGACAGGGAGCACCGGGGAGCTGTTTTTT; cdr3_aa: CASSPRTGSTGELFF
j_call: TRBJ1-2; d_call: TRBD1; clone_size: -; v_call: TRBV5-4; cdr3_nt: TGTGCCAGCAGCCCAGGACAGGGGCCGGGATCGGGGTACGGCTACACCTTC; cdr3_aa: CASSPGQGPGSGYGYTF
j_call: TRBJ2-1; d_call: -; clone_size: -; v_call: TRBV27; cdr3_nt: TGTGCCAGCAGTTCTGACAGCTCCTACAATGAGCAGTTCTTC; cdr3_aa: CASSSDSSYNEQFF
j_call: TRBJ2-5; d_call: -; clone_size: -; v_call: TRBV19; cdr3_nt: TGTGCCAGTAGTATCTCTGGTAGTCAAGAGACCCAGTACTTC; cdr3_aa: CASSISGSQETQYF
j_call: TRBJ2-3; d_call: -; clone_size: -; v_call: TRBV4-3; cdr3_nt: TGCGCCAGCAGCCAGAACAGGGAATTCACAGATACGCAGTATTTT; cdr3_aa: CASSQNREFTDTQYF
j_call: TRBJ2-6; d_call: TRBD1; clone_size: -; v_call: TRBV7-2; cdr3_nt: TGTGCCAGCGCGGGACAGGGGGCATCTGGGGCCAACGTCCTGACTTTC; cdr3_aa: CASAGQGASGANVLTF
j_call: TRBJ2-7; d_call: -; clone_size: -; v_call: TRBV7-2; cdr3_nt: TGTGCCAGCAGCCTGTCGGGGAGTTCTTATGAGCAGTACTTC; cdr3_aa: CASSLSGSSYEQYF
j_call: TRBJ1-1; d_call: -; clone_size: -; v_call: TRBV5-1; cdr3_nt: TGCGCCAGCAGCTTGGTCAGTCAGGGGAACACTGAAGCTTTCTTT; cdr3_aa: CASSLVSQGNTEAFF
j_call: TRBJ2-3; d_call: -; clone_size: -; v_call: TRBV21-1; cdr3_nt: TGTGCCAGCAGCAGAGACCGGACTAGGGGCACAGATACGCAGTATTTT; cdr3_aa: CASSRDRTRGTDTQYF
j_call: TRBJ1-1; d_call: TRBD1; clone_size: once; v_call: TRBV9; cdr3_nt: TGTGCCAGCAGCTCCTCACAGGGGGCGAACACTGAAGCTTTCTTT; cdr3_aa: CASSSSQGANTEAFF
j_call: TRBJ2-1; d_call: -; clone_size: once; v_call: TRBV7-2; cdr3_nt: TGTGCCAGCAGCTTTGTTGTGGGGGGTAATGAGCAGTTCTTC; cdr3_aa: CASSFVVGGNEQFF
j_call: TRBJ2-5; d_call: TRBD2; clone_size: -; v_call: TRBV4-3; cdr3_nt: TGCGCCAGCAGCCAAGATAGCCTAGCGGGAGAGGAGACCCAGTACTTC; cdr3_aa: CASSQDSLAGEETQYF
j_call: TRBJ1-4; d_call: TRBD1; clone_size: -; v_call: TRBV5-1; cdr3_nt: TGCGCCAGCAGCTTGAGGGACAGGGCTGAAAAACTGTTTTTT; cdr3_aa: CASSLRDRAEKLFF
j_call: TRBJ2-7; d_call: TRBD2; clone_size: -; v_call: TRBV30; cdr3_nt: TGTGCCTGGAGTGGACGGGGGGCCTACGAGCAGTACTTC; cdr3_aa: CAWSGRGAYEQYF
j_call: TRBJ1-5; d_call: -; clone_size: -; v_call: TRBV2; cdr3_nt: TGTGCCAGCAGGGAGATGGCGGGGGCTCAGCCCCAGCATTTT; cdr3_aa: CASREMAGAQPQHF
j_call: TRBJ1-6; d_call: -; clone_size: -; v_call: TRBV5-5; cdr3_nt: TGTGCCAGCAGCCGCCCACAGGAGAATTCACCCCTCCACTTT; cdr3_aa: CASSRPQENSPLHF
j_call: TRBJ2-7; d_call: -; clone_size: once; v_call: TRBV6-6; cdr3_nt: TGTGCCAGCAGTACCCCCAACGGGGGGCGCCCCTACGAGCAGTACTTC; cdr3_aa: CASSTPNGGRPYEQYF
j_call: TRBJ1-5; d_call: TRBD1; clone_size: -; v_call: TRBV6-5; cdr3_nt: TGTGCCAGCAGTTACTTAGGACAGGGTCAGCCCCAGCATTTT; cdr3_aa: CASSYLGQGQPQHF
j_call: TRBJ2-1; d_call: TRBD2; clone_size: -; v_call: TRBV5-1; cdr3_nt: TGCGCCAGCAGGCCGGGACTAGCGGAGTACAATGAGCAGTTCTTC; cdr3_aa: CASRPGLAEYNEQFF
j_call: TRBJ2-5; d_call: TRBD2; clone_size: -; v_call: TRBV7-2; cdr3_nt: TGTGCCAGCAGCTTGGGGGCCGGGGGGGGACAAGAGACCCAGTACTTC; cdr3_aa: CASSLGAGGGQETQYF
j_call: TRBJ1-3; d_call: -; clone_size: -; v_call: TRBV28; cdr3_nt: TGTGCCAGCAGTAATCGACAGACCTCTGGAAACACCATATATTTT; cdr3_aa: CASSNRQTSGNTIYF
j_call: TRBJ2-7; d_call: TRBD1; clone_size: -; v_call: TRBV6-1; cdr3_nt: TGTGCCAGCATGAGGGGACAGGGAAACGAGCAGTACTTC; cdr3_aa: CASMRGQGNEQYF
j_call: TRBJ2-5; d_call: TRBD2; clone_size: -; v_call: TRBV5-4; cdr3_nt: TGTGCCAGCAGCTCGGCGGGACTAGCGGGAGAGACCCAGTACTTC; cdr3_aa: CASSSAGLAGETQYF
j_call: TRBJ1-3; d_call: TRBD1; clone_size: -; v_call: TRBV6-5; cdr3_nt: TGTGCCAGCAGTCATCGACAGGGAAGGCACACCATATATTTT; cdr3_aa: CASSHRQGRHTIYF